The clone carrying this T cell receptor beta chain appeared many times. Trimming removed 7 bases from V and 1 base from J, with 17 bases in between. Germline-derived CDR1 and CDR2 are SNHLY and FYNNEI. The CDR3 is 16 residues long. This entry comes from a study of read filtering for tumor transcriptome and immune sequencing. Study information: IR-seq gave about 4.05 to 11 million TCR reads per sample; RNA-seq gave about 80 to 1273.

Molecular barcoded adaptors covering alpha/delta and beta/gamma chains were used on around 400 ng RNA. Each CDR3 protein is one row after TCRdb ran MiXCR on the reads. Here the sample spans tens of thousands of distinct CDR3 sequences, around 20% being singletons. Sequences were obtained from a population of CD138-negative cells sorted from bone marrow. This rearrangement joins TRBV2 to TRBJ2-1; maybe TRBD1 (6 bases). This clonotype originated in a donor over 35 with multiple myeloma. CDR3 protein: CASKRIPGVSYNEQFF. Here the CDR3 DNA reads TGTGCCAGCAAAAGAATACCAGGGGTGTCCTACAATGAGCAGTTCTTC. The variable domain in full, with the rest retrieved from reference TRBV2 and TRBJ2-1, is EPEVTQTPSHQVTQMGQEVILRCVPISNHLYFYWYRQILGQKVEFLVSFYNNEISEKSEIFDDQFSVERPDGSNFTLKIRSTKLEDSAMYFCASKRIPGVSYNEQFFGPGTRLTVL.